This T cell receptor beta chain was obtained from a study of beta chain features in type 1 diabetes. General study points: The study left unresolved whether HLA type influences TCRB rearrangement. In patients and controls equally, PCR might favor templates that are shorter.

Expressed TCRB transcripts got sequenced, as all isolated RNA was reverse transcribed. Only in-frame clones appear in the TCRdb table, and some are missing; sequencing was by immunoSEQ multiplex PCR. The sample includes 130,000 to 150,000 clones, around 7% of them seen just once. A CD45RO/CCR7/CD25/CD127/CD95/CD27 panel sorted naive, central memory, regulatory and stem cell-like memory CD4+ cells. Germline CDR1 and CDR2: SGHNT and YYREEE (reference sequence). Losses at the gene ends were 3 bases for V and 9 bases for J; bases not matched to a gene: 11. This CDR3 is built from 14 residues. This clone appeared a few times. Antigen: not known.

The V and J genes are TRBV5-4 and TRBJ2-7; TRBD2 matches at 8 bases. Sequenced input: central memory CD4+ T cells from blood. This receptor was identified in a woman aged 25 to 45 in good health. In DNA, the CDR3 is TGTGCCAGCAGCTCAAAGTCGGGAGGGCCTGTGCAGTACTTC. This encodes CASSSKSGGPVQYF. The full variable domain, completed using reference TRBV5-4 and TRBJ2-7, is ETGVTQSPTHLIKTRGQQVTLRCSSQSGHNTVSWYQQALGQGPQFIFQYYREEENGRGNFPPRFSGLQFPNYSSELNVNALELDDSALYLCASSSKSGGPVQYFGPGTRLTVT.